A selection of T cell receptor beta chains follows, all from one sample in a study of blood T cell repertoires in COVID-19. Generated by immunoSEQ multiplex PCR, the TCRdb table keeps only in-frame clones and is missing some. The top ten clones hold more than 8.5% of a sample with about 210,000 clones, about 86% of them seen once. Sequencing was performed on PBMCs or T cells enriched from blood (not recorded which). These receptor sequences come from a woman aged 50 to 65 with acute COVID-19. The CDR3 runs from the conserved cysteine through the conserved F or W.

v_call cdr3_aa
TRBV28 CASSLLPAGAGYEQYF
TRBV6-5 CASTRQLNTEAFF
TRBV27 CASRHQRDTGELFF
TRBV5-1 CASSGGSNLVETQYF
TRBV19 CASSIGHQVYNSPLHF
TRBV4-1 CASSPRDSSYNEQFF
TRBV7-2 CASSLSLSSYNSPLHF
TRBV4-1 CASSRESQLGTDTQYF
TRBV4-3 CASSFGQGAEKLFF
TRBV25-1 CASSVPGVLTDTQYF
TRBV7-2 CASSLHEGGLGEQYF
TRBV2 CASSALAVPTDTQYF
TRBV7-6 CASSRDRVYNEQFF
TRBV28 CASSFSGGRYEQYF
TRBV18 CASSPGTGPYEQYF
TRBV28 CASSLLTGEAFF
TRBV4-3 CASSKLAVNTGELFF
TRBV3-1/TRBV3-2 CASSPPGLAVTDTQYF